The 27 T cell receptor beta chains reported below all come from one sample, sequenced in a study of response to subunit inactivated influenza vaccine. TCRdb recomputed calls from the RT-PCR reads with MiXCR, one row per CDR3 protein. Here the sample spans some 550,000 distinct CDR3 sequences, 20% to 25% being singletons. In addition, the sample was reused for a study of T cells expressing NK-cell markers. That paper adds: Making the TCR beta cDNA relied on 5'RACE template switching with UMIs.

Sequenced here: CD4+ T cells sorted from PBMCs, sampled roughly 12 days after vaccination. These receptors were obtained from a man between 50 and 59 years old who received an inactivated influenza vaccine.

In this sample, this clonotype turned up a few times. The rearrangement uses TRBV29-1 and TRBJ1-1; D is undetermined. Per the germline V gene, CDR1 is SQVTM and CDR2 is ANQGSEA. The CDR3 is made up of 14 amino acids. V lost 4 bases, J lost 4 bases, and 16 bases lay in between. CDR3 bases: TGCAGCGTTGCGTCAGGTATTCGGAGCACTGAAGCTTTCTTT. This gives the protein CSVASGIRSTEAFF.

This clonotype came up a few times. V and J are TRBV7-2 and TRBJ2-7; 7 nucleotides line up with TRBD2. CDR1 and CDR2 from the germline V gene are SGHTA and FQGNSA. With 1 base clipped from V and 4 bases from J, the junction kept 4 bases outside the gene matches. The CDR3 totals 14 residues. This chain's CDR3 is CASSLGSGLYEQYF. DNA of the CDR3: TGTGCCAGCAGCTTAGGTAGCGGGTTATACGAGCAGTACTTC.

This clonotype was detected only a few times. This chain links TRBV12-3 or TRBV12-4 with TRBJ1-3; D is perhaps TRBD1 (6 bases). The CDR3 runs 17 residues. Trimming took off 6 bases at V and 0 bases at J, with 18 bases between the two ends. CDR3 sequence reads: CASSPLGAARSGNTIYF. The CDR3 nucleotides are TGTGCCAGCAGCCCCCTGGGGGCTGCCCGCTCTGGAAACACCATATATTTT.

J is TRBJ1-5 and V is TRBV4-1; perhaps TRBD1 as D (5 bases). V lost 4 bases and J 6 bases, leaving 13 bases between the germline ends. From germline, CDR1 is MGHRA and CDR2 YSYEKL. CDR3 length equals 14 residues. CDR3 in amino acids: CASSPDGGVQPQHF. CDR3 coding DNA: TGCGCCAGCAGCCCGGACGGAGGGGTTCAGCCCCAGCATTTT.

This clonotype appeared a few times. This chain links TRBV7-9 with TRBJ2-4, with D possibly being TRBD2 (6 bases). The CDR3 sequence is 14 residues long. Trimming cost V 1 base and J 9 bases, with 13 bases left between them. The germline V gene encodes CDR1 SEHNR and CDR2 FQNEAQ (reference sequence). CDR3 protein: CASSLGLEMSIQYF. CDR3 DNA: TGTGCCAGCAGCTTAGGACTAGAAATGAGCATTCAGTACTTC. The full variable domain, rest sourced from reference TRBV7-9 and TRBJ2-4, is DTGVSQNPRHKITKRGQNVTFRCDPISEHNRLYWYRQTLGQGPEFLTYFQNEAQLEKSRLLSDRFSAERPKGSFSTLEIQRTEQGDSAMYLCASSLGLEMSIQYFGAGTRLSVL.

This clonotype has just a few counts. The chain is built from TRBV15 and TRBJ2-1, with 7 positions matching TRBD1. The V gene end was trimmed by 6 bases and the J gene end by 9 bases; junction bases not matched to a gene: 11. CDR3 size: 14 residues. The germline CDR1 and CDR2 sequences are LNHNV and YYDKDF (reference sequence). Written as DNA, the CDR3 is TGTGCCACCAGTTCGGGACAGCCAGTTTCTGAGCAGTTCTTC. As protein: CATSSGQPVSEQFF.

This clonotype was counted at least ten times. The chain joins TRBV20-1 to TRBJ2-3; 8 nucleotides align to TRBD1. The V segment lost 6 bases and the J segment 1 base; nucleotides outside the gene matches: 12. CDR1 and CDR2 (germline): DFQATT, SNEGSKA (reference sequence). The CDR3 extends over 16 amino acids. In DNA form, the CDR3 reads TGCAGTGCCCACCCCCTGACAGGGGTACGCACAGATACGCAGTATTTT. It is translated as CSAHPLTGVRTDTQYF.

This clonotype was recorded many times. The chain recombines TRBV12-3 or TRBV12-4 with TRBJ2-7, with D maybe TRBD1 (6 bases). The CDR3 loop spans 14 amino acids. V was cut by 5 bases and J by 0 bases, with 11 bases left in between. DNA of the CDR3: TGTGCCAGCAGTCCCGGGACATACTCCTACGAGCAGTACTTC. This codes for CASSPGTYSYEQYF.

This chain uses TRBV7-2 with TRBJ1-2, with a possible D match to TRBD1 (6 bases). CDR3 length: 14 amino acids. Germline lookup yields CDR1 SGHTA and CDR2 FQGNSA. The germline V and J ends were trimmed by 5 bases and 1 base, with 11 bases remaining between them. DNA of the CDR3: TGTGCCAGCAGCCCACGAGGGGGTAACTATGGCTACACCTTC. Its protein product is CASSPRGGNYGYTF.

The chain has TRBV5-6 and TRBJ2-7; a weak D match, TRBD1 (5 bases). The length of the CDR3 is 15 residues. The germline V gene encodes CDR1 SGHDT and CDR2 YYEEEE. V lost 4 bases, J lost 0 bases, and 14 bases lay in between. CDR3 sequence: CASSQRPGSSYEQYF. Here the CDR3 DNA reads TGTGCCAGCAGCCAACGTCCAGGGTCCTCCTACGAGCAGTACTTC.

This clonotype appeared once. This could be a read error, since a much larger clone is one nucleotide away. The chain couples TRBV10-3 to TRBJ1-2; 12 bases are a match to TRBD1. Germline loops: CDR1 ENHRY, CDR2 SYGVKD. The CDR3 totals 14 residues. CDR3 amino acids: CAIRDGTGGHGYSF. As DNA, the CDR3 is TGTGCCATCAGGGACGGGACAGGGGGCCATGGCTACTCCTTC.

The chain joins TRBV12-3 or TRBV12-4 to TRBJ2-3, with D perhaps matching TRBD2 (7 bases). This CDR3 comprises 13 residues. V dropped 5 bases and J dropped 5 bases, with 11 bases sitting between them. As DNA, the CDR3 is TGTGCCAGCAGTCGGGGGGCCTTAGATACGCAGTATTTT. It encodes CASSRGALDTQYF.

V and J are TRBV6-2 or TRBV6-3 and TRBJ1-5, with 7 bases lining up with TRBD1. CDR1 and CDR2 (germline): MNHEY, SVGEGT. This CDR3 has 16 residues. The trim removed 6 bases at V and 3 bases at J, leaving 11 bases unmatched. CDR3 residues: CASRGILQGDNQPQHF. The CDR3 bases are TGTGCCAGCAGGGGAATTCTCCAGGGGGACAATCAGCCCCAGCATTTT.

The rearrangement uses TRBV11-3 and TRBJ2-2, with D tentatively TRBD1 (6 bases). From germline, CDR1 is SGHNT and CDR2 YENEEA. The CDR3 loop spans 16 amino acids. The V gene lost 4 bases and the J gene lost 2 bases, with 14 bases spanning the gap. The CDR3 sequence: CASSSQGWNNTGELFF. The CDR3 DNA sequence: TGTGCCAGCAGCTCCCAGGGGTGGAACAACACCGGGGAGCTGTTTTTT.

This clonotype was recorded at least ten times. V is TRBV27 and J is TRBJ1-6; D remains unclear. Trimming took off 5 bases at V and 7 bases at J, with 9 bases between the two ends. This CDR3 is built from 13 residues. Germline CDR1 and CDR2: MNHEY and SMNVEV (reference sequence). The CDR3 nucleotides are TGTGCCAGCAGTAACGCGGCAAATTCACCCCTCCACTTT. This codes for CASSNAANSPLHF.

This clonotype showed up just a few times. The V gene is TRBV28, the J gene TRBJ2-7; D may be TRBD1 (6 bases). The V gene lost 1 base and the J gene lost 3 bases, with 10 bases spanning the gap. Looked up from germline, CDR1 is MDHEN and CDR2 is SYDVKM. This CDR3 has 14 residues. CDR3 coding DNA: TGTGCCAGCAGTTTATCAGGACAGATCTACGAGCAGTACTTC. It specifies CASSLSGQIYEQYF.

The chain joins TRBV4-3 to TRBJ2-3; D unclear. The V end was cut by 3 bases, the J end by 5 bases, with 12 bases between. This CDR3 is 14 amino acids long. The germline gives CDR1 LGHNA, CDR2 YSLEER. The CDR3 sequence: CASSQGAALDTQYF. CDR3 bases: TGCGCCAGCAGCCAGGGTGCTGCATTAGATACGCAGTATTTT.

The chain carries TRBV29-1 and TRBJ2-6; 9 bases fit TRBD1. There are 17 residues in the CDR3. Germline V gives CDR1 SQVTM, CDR2 ANQGSEA. The V segment lost 7 bases and the J segment 4 bases; nucleotides outside the gene matches: 14. CDR3: CSAGGSGTGTGANVLTF. The CDR3 bases are TGCAGCGCCGGAGGCTCCGGGACAGGGACCGGGGCCAACGTCCTGACTTTC. The variable domain in full, with the rest retrieved from reference TRBV29-1 and TRBJ2-6, is SAVISQKPSRDICQRGTSLTIQCQVDSQVTMMFWYRQQPGQSLTLIATANQGSEATYESGFVIDKFPISRPNLTFSTLTVSNMSPEDSSIYLCSAGGSGTGTGANVLTFGAGSRLTVL.

This rearrangement joins TRBV14 to TRBJ2-7; D gene ambiguous. The V gene's germline CDR1 is SGHDN and CDR2 FVKESK. The V end was cut by 1 base, the J end by 2 bases, with 6 bases between. The CDR3 consists of 13 residues. For the CDR3, the DNA is TGTGCCAGCAGCCAAGTTGAAACCTACGAGCAGTACTTC. Translating it yields CASSQVETYEQYF.

This clonotype has a handful of counts. The J gene is TRBJ1-5, the V gene TRBV19; D remains unclear. The CDR3 loop spans 12 amino acids. The V gene's germline CDR1 is LNHDA and CDR2 SQIVND (reference sequence). Trimming took 3 bases from V and 6 from J, leaving 6 bases between them. This CDR3 is CASSIFGQPQHF. In DNA form, the CDR3 reads TGTGCCAGTAGTATTTTTGGTCAGCCCCAGCATTTT.

The genes are TRBV20-1 and TRBJ1-2, with 12 nucleotides matching TRBD1. Germline lookup yields CDR1 DFQATT and CDR2 SNEGSKA (reference sequence). This CDR3 spans 15 amino acids. Here the CDR3 reads CRGGTGGSLLYGYTF. CDR3 in DNA: TGCAGGGGTGGGACAGGGGGCTCGCTACTCTATGGCTACACCTTC.

This clonotype occurred a few times. The chain links TRBV5-1 to TRBJ2-3, with TRBD1 identical over 9 bases. The CDR3 has 15 amino acids. After removal of 4 bases from V and 9 bases from J, the junction contained 12 bases not matched to a gene. Germline CDR1 is SGHRS and CDR2 is YFSETQ. The CDR3 loop is CASSLGQGRMGTQYF. CDR3 in DNA: TGCGCCAGCAGCCTAGGACAGGGGAGGATGGGAACGCAGTATTTT.

V gene TRBV6-1 combines with J gene TRBJ1-3; D perhaps matches TRBD1 (6 bases). Germline-derived CDR1 and CDR2 are MNHNS and SASEGT. Trimming removed 8 bases from V and 5 bases from J, with 16 bases in between. There are 14 residues in the CDR3. The CDR3 loop reads CASGAGATRNTIYF. The CDR3, as DNA: TGTGCCAGCGGGGCAGGGGCGACCCGAAACACCATATATTTT.

This chain joins TRBV7-8 and TRBJ2-5, with TRBD1 matching over 9 bases. Unmatched junction bases numbered 17, after V lost 1 base and J lost 2 bases. The length of the CDR3 is 20 residues. CDR1 SGHVS and CDR2 FQNEAQ come from the germline V gene. In DNA form, the CDR3 reads TGTGCCAGCAGCTTAGTGCCCCCGGGACAGGGTATGACTAATCAAGAGACCCAGTACTTC. This sequence encodes CASSLVPPGQGMTNQETQYF.

The table lists this clonotype with a few counts. V gene TRBV7-2 combines with J gene TRBJ2-5, with 9 bases aligning to TRBD2. Germline V lookup: CDR1 SGHTA, CDR2 FQGNSA. There are 14 residues in the CDR3. Trimming at V came to 6 bases and at J to 1 base, leaving 3 bases not matched to a gene. CDR3 bases: TGTGCCAGCAGACGGACTAGCGTCCAAGAGACCCAGTACTTC. Its protein is CASRRTSVQETQYF.

This clonotype was detected a few times. This chain links TRBV24-1 with TRBJ2-7; TRBD2 aligns across 7 bases. The CDR3 is made up of 17 amino acids. Germline loops: CDR1 KGHDR, CDR2 SFDVKD. V trimming: 3 bases; J trimming: 5 bases; junction bases outside the gene matches: 15. The CDR3 DNA is TGTGCCACCAGTGATGACCCTTCGACGGGAGGACGGAACGAGCAGTACTTC. Translating gives CATSDDPSTGGRNEQYF.

The chain joins TRBV4-3 to TRBJ2-1; 8 bases map to TRBD2. This CDR3 is 15 amino acids long. The germline V gene has CDR1 LGHNA and CDR2 YSLEER. Unmatched junction bases numbered 12, after V lost 8 bases and J lost 6 bases. CDR3 sequence reads: CASGLSAAGGNEQFF. CDR3 coding DNA: TGCGCCAGCGGACTTAGCGCCGCGGGGGGCAATGAGCAGTTCTTC.